This note documents a single TCR delta chain sequence. The junction had 11 bases not matched to a gene; V was cut back by 4 bases and J by 2 bases. The CDR3 totals 17 residues. Germline-derived CDR1 and CDR2 are GEAIGNYY and EKD. TCRdb re-called the reads via CATT. In the table there are more than 7,500 delta-chain clones, 22% of which are singletons. The data were taken from a study of gamma-delta chains in newborns, infants, children. Across the study: Microbial exposure reportedly drives polyclonal innate γδ T cell expansion after birth.

The TCR originated in a child who was a newborn, infant or young child, either healthy, febrile or measles-vaccinated (not recorded which). The sample was blood. The chain is built from TRDV2 and TRDJ1, with 11 bases matching TRDD3. The CDR3 is CACEKLGDISGTDKLIF. The DNA for the CDR3 is TGTGCCTGTGAGAAACTGGGGGATATTAGCGGGACCGATAAACTCATCTTT.